These 2 T cell receptor beta chains share one sample of origin, sequenced in a study of regulatory T cells in long-lasting Graves disease. As to time point: newly diagnosed GD, antithyroid drugs for less than 3 months. Preparation of the TCR library used RNA extracted from PBMCs. CDR3-region Arm-PCR and iRepertoire HTBI primers produced the TCR beta libraries. One entry per CDR3 protein results from TCRdb running MiXCR on the multiplex PCR reads. Of 420,000 or so distinct CDR3 sequences listed, around 15% were seen once; the top ten hold about 25%. The data also belong to a second study, concerning T cells in Graves' hyperthyroidism and ophthalmopathy.

This sample comprised peripheral blood mononuclear cells (PBMCs), obtained at new diagnosis, from a patient treated with antithyroid drugs. These receptors were obtained from a woman aged 18-29 years with Graves disease.

This clonotype has a count of ten or more. This chain connects TRBV28 to TRBJ1-1; D unresolved. The length of the CDR3 is 11 residues. Germline V gene sequence: CDR1 MDHEN, CDR2 SYDVKM. V was cut by 5 bases and J by 9 bases, with 10 bases left in between. The CDR3 sequence is CASSQAPKAFF. The CDR3 DNA reads as TGTGCCAGCAGTCAGGCCCCTAAAGCTTTCTTT.

On this clonotype: Lacking the conserved final phenylalanine or tryptophan, this CDR3 likely reflects a read error. Because the CDR3's place on the DNA is in doubt, the DNA is left out and the CDR3 is given as listed by TCRdb. This chain joins TRBV5-4 and TRBJ2-1; the table's D call, TRBD2, was not checked against the DNA. The CDR3 adds up to 14 amino acids, both ends counted. Germline CDR1 reads SGHNT; CDR2 reads YYREEE (reference sequence). CDR3 loop: CASSSGLAGELVQI.